This T cell receptor beta chain was sequenced in a study of technical replicates of blood from several donors. The table came from immunoSEQ multiplex PCR; TCRdb's copy has only in-frame clones and leaves some out. The repertoire holds tens of thousands of clones, with around 92% as singletons. The CDR3 consists of 14 residues. The germline V gene has CDR1 MNHEY and CDR2 SVGAGI. Deletions cut 0 bases from V and 3 bases from J, with 8 bases between. The sequence was collected from a human donor in good health. Some clones in this sample may be carry-over from other donors' samples. The V gene is TRBV6-5, the J gene TRBJ2-5; weak D call: TRBD2 (6 bases). What was sequenced was T cells isolated from PBMCs. The CDR3 nucleotides read TGTGCCAGCAGTTACTCATGGGAGGAAGAGACCCAGTACTTC. Its translation is CASSYSWEEETQYF.